What follows are 21 T cell receptor beta chains derived from one specimen sequenced in a study of T cells expressing NK-cell markers. Reprocessing the 5' RACE reads, TCRdb reports a single entry for every CDR3 protein and omits DNA. Its table lists about 460,000 distinct CDR3 sequences. The sample comprised blood T cells: a sorted CD56 or NKG2C T cell subset, CD4+ or CD8+ T cells, or bulk PBMC T cells (not recorded which). The receptors come from a woman aged 50 to 60 in good health.

The rearrangement joins TRBV3-1 to TRBJ2-1; TCRdb's D call of TRBD2 is untestable without DNA. The germline CDR1 and CDR2 sequences are LGHDT and YNNKEL (reference sequence). The CDR3 has 16 residues. The CDR3 loop reads CASSQRPATPRSEQFF.

V is TRBV27 and J is TRBJ2-1; with no DNA, the TCRdb D assignment of TRBD2 cannot be verified. This CDR3 has 17 residues. Per germline, CDR1 MNHEY and CDR2 SMNVEV (reference sequence). The CDR3 spells CASSWIAGGPVGNEQFF.

The V and J genes are TRBV10-3 and TRBJ1-1. The CDR3 contains 13 residues. CDR1 and CDR2 (germline): ENHRY, SYGVKD. The CDR3 loop reads CAIKGQKNTEAFF.

The chain links TRBV20-1 to TRBJ1-1; no DNA is available, so the TRBD1 call from TCRdb remains unchecked. Germline assignment: CDR1 DFQATT and CDR2 SNEGSKA (reference sequence). CDR3 length equals 14 residues. The CDR3: CSASVLGVNTEAFF.

The chain couples TRBV27 to TRBJ2-5; TCRdb reports TRBD2, a call that lacks DNA to check it against. Per the germline V gene, CDR1 is MNHEY and CDR2 is SMNVEV (reference sequence). The CDR3 consists of 14 residues. CDR3: CASSRKTSRETQYF.

The chain combines TRBV10-3 with TRBJ2-7; TCRdb's D call of TRBD1 is untestable without DNA. Germline loops: CDR1 ENHRY, CDR2 SYGVKD. The CDR3 loop spans 18 amino acids. The CDR3 protein is CATSPGTGFGGGYGGQYF.

The J gene is TRBJ2-7, the V gene TRBV20-1; TCRdb calls TRBD1, which cannot be checked without DNA. CDR1 and CDR2 (germline): DFQATT, SNEGSKA (reference sequence). The CDR3 is made up of 15 amino acids. The CDR3 reads CSAAGDRGATYEQYF.

V gene TRBV12-3 or TRBV12-4 combines with J gene TRBJ2-1; TCRdb calls TRBD2, which cannot be checked without DNA. CDR3 length: 16 residues. The chain's CDR3 is CASTPLAGGPGNEQFF.

The V and J genes are TRBV7-9 and TRBJ2-5; the D gene TCRdb calls, TRBD1, cannot be checked with no DNA. Per germline, CDR1 SEHNR and CDR2 FQNEAQ (reference sequence). The CDR3 is made up of 15 amino acids. The CDR3 sequence: CASSLVVSGKETQYF. The full variable domain, completed using reference TRBV7-9 and TRBJ2-5, is DTGVSQNPRHKITKRGQNVTFRCDPISEHNRLYWYRQTLGQGPEFLTYFQNEAQLEKSRLLSDRFSAERPKGSFSTLEIQRTEQGDSAMYLCASSLVVSGKETQYFGPGTRLLVL.

The J gene is TRBJ2-7, the V gene TRBV10-3; TCRdb selects TRBD1, and the lack of DNA leaves this call unchecked. This CDR3 has 14 residues. Looked up from germline, CDR1 is ENHRY and CDR2 is SYGVKD. This CDR3 is CAISITGTTYEQYF.

The J gene is TRBJ2-1, the V gene TRBV5-4; TCRdb reports TRBD2, a call that lacks DNA to check it against. Per germline, CDR1 SGHNT and CDR2 YYREEE (reference sequence). The CDR3 sequence is 14 residues long. The CDR3 here is CASSLNSENNEQFF.

J is TRBJ2-1 and V is TRBV2; TCRdb's D call, TRBD2, is unchecked because there is no DNA. Germline V gene data show CDR1 as SNHLY and CDR2 as FYNNEI. This CDR3 has 14 amino acids. The CDR3 sequence: CASRGTSGYNEQFF.

This sequence joins TRBV6-6 and TRBJ2-5; TCRdb's D gene call, TRBD1, goes unchecked for lack of DNA. There are 16 residues in the CDR3. Germline CDR1 MNHNY, CDR2 SVGAGI (reference sequence). CDR3 protein: CASSQLGGGYQETQYF.

The V call is TRBV12-3 or TRBV12-4, the J call TRBJ1-5; the D call of TRBD1 rests on TCRdb alone, since no DNA is present to check it. The CDR3 is made up of 17 amino acids. This CDR3 reads CASSFSRTGDRNQPQHF.

V is TRBV29-1 and J is TRBJ1-4; the D call of TRBD1 rests on TCRdb alone, since no DNA is present to check it. The CDR3 is made up of 14 amino acids. Germline V gene lookup returns CDR1 SQVTM and CDR2 ANQGSEA. This chain's CDR3 is CSVLDTGGPEKLFF.

The V gene is TRBV19, the J gene TRBJ2-7; the D call of TRBD1 rests on TCRdb alone, since no DNA is present to check it. Germline loops: CDR1 LNHDA, CDR2 SQIVND (reference sequence). The CDR3 contains 11 residues. CDR3 sequence: CASSEGTAQYF.

The chain carries TRBV2 and TRBJ1-4; no DNA is available, so the TRBD1 call from TCRdb remains unchecked. The CDR3 runs to 13 residues. CDR1 is SNHLY, CDR2 FYNNEI, per germline. CDR3 region: CASSAGGVEKLFF.

The rearrangement joins TRBV28 to TRBJ2-4. Germline lookup yields CDR1 MDHEN and CDR2 SYDVKM. This CDR3 has 17 amino acids. CDR3 sequence reads: CASSLGLEPLAKNIQYF.

The chain is built from TRBV12-3 or TRBV12-4 and TRBJ1-2. This CDR3 contains 12 residues. This CDR3 is CASSFGDNGYTF.

This sequence joins TRBV19 and TRBJ2-3. Germline V gene lookup returns CDR1 LNHDA and CDR2 SQIVND (reference sequence). The CDR3 covers 15 residues. The CDR3 protein is CATIADLPEPDTQYF.

This chain links TRBV4-2 with TRBJ2-1; with no DNA, the TCRdb D assignment of TRBD2 cannot be verified. From germline, CDR1 is LGHNA and CDR2 YNFKEQ. The CDR3 covers 16 residues. This CDR3 is CASSQAPSGSYNEQFF.